This entry concerns a single T cell receptor (beta chain). What it recognizes is unknown. Every isolated RNA sample was fully reverse transcribed, so sequencing captured expressed TCRB transcripts. This table comes from immunoSEQ multiplex PCR, and its TCRdb copy is limited to in-frame clones, with some not included. The sample consists of 200,000 to 300,000 clones, about a tenth of them appearing once. The data were taken from a study of beta chain features in type 1 diabetes. Overall study results and limits: Among all four CD4+ subsets, Type 1 diabetes patients had TCRB CDR3s that were moderately but significantly shorter.

Germline V gene data show CDR1 as MDHEN and CDR2 as SYDVKM. There are 15 residues in the CDR3. With 4 bases removed from V and 5 bases from J, the gap between germline ends came to 17 bases. The TCR was taken from a man aged 30 to 45 with type 1 diabetes. The source material was naive CD4+ T cells from blood. The V gene is TRBV28, the J gene TRBJ2-5, with D tentatively TRBD1 (6 bases). CDR3 DNA sequence: TGTGCCAGCAGTTACCCGACAGGAAGAGGGGAGACCCAGTACTTC. Its translation: CASSYPTGRGETQYF.